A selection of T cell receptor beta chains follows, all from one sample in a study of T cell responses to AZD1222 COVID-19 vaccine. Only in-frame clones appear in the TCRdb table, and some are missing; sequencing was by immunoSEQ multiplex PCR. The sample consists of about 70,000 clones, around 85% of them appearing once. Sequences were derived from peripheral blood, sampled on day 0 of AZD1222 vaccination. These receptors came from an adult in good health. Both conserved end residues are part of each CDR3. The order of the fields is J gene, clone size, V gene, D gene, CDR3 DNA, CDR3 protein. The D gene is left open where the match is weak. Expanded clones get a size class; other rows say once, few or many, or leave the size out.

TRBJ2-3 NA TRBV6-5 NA TGTGCCAGCAAAGGGACGGGACACCAGGATACGCAGTATTTT CASKGTGHQDTQYF
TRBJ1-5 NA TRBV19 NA TGTAGTTCGGCCTCCGGCCATACTGCGGTGTCGCCCCAGCATTTT CSSASGHTAVSPQHF
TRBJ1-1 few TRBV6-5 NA TGTGCCAGCGGGGGCCAGATGAACACTGAAGCTTTCTTT CASGGQMNTEAFF
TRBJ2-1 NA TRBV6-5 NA TGTGCCAGCAAGCAGAGCTCCTACAATGAGCAGTTCTTC CASKQSSYNEQFF
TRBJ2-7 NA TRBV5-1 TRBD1 TGCGCCAGCAGCCCCGAGACAGGGTTCCACGAGCAGTACTTC CASSPETGFHEQYF
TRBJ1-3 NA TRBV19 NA TGTGCCAGTAGTTCAGGGTACTCTGGAAACACCATATATTTT CASSSGYSGNTIYF
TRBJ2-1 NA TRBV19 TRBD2 TGTGCCAGTAGTATTACTAGCGGTCCCACGGATGAGCAGTTCTTC CASSITSGPTDEQFF
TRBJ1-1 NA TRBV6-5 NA TGTGCCAGCAGTTACACAGGGAAGCGCACTGAAGCTTTCTTT CASSYTGKRTEAFF
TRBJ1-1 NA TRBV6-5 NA TGTGCCAGCAGTACTCAGGGCCGGACTGAAGCTTTCTTT CASSTQGRTEAFF
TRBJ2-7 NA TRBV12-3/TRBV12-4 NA TGTGCCAGCAGCGAATGGGGGTCGTACGAGCAGTACTTC CASSEWGSYEQYF
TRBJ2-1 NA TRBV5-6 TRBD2 TGTGCCAGCAGCGGGTGGGGGACTAGTGACAATGAGCAGTTCTTC CASSGWGTSDNEQFF
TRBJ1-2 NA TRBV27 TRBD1 TGTGCCAGCAGTCTACAAGGGACAGGACTTGGCTACACCTTC CASSLQGTGLGYTF
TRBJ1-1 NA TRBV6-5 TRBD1 TGTGCCACACGGACAGGGCGGAACACTGAAGCTTTCTTT CATRTGRNTEAFF
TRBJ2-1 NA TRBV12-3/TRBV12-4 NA TGTGCCAGCGGTTACTATGAGCAGTTCTTC CASGYYEQFF
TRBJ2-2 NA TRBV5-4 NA TGTGCCAGCAGTTCCGAGTTACATTCGAACACCGGGGAGCTGTTTTTT CASSSELHSNTGELFF
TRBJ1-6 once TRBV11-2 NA TGTGCCAGCAGCCTCGATAGGAATTCACCCCTCCACTTT CASSLDRNSPLHF
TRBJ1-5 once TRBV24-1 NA TGTGCCACCAGTGATTTGCGGAGTCAGATTGGAACTAGCAATCAGCCCCAGCATTTT CATSDLRSQIGTSNQPQHF
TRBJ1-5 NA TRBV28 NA TGTGCCAGCAGTTTTTGGGCAGATAGCAATCAGCCCCAGCATTTT CASSFWADSNQPQHF
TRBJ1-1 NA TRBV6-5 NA TGTGCCAGTGGGGAGACTCTTAACACTGAAGCTTTCTTT CASGETLNTEAFF
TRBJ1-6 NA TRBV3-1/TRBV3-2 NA TGTGCCAGCAGCCGCCTGGATAATTCACCCCTCCACTTT CASSRLDNSPLHF
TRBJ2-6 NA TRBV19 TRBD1 TGTGCCAGTAGTATAGGGTGGGCAGGGGGCGCTGGGGCCAACGTCCTGACTTTC CASSIGWAGGAGANVLTF
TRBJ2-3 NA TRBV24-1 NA TGTGCCACCAGTGACCGGGACTCCGATCGTTCAGATACGCAGTATTTT CATSDRDSDRSDTQYF
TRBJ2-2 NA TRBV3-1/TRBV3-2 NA TGTGCCAGCAGCCAAAGGAGGCCTGGGACCGGGGAGCTGTTTTTT CASSQRRPGTGELFF
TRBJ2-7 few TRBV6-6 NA TGTGCCAGCAGTTACGAGGCAGGCGGCGAGCAGTACTTC CASSYEAGGEQYF
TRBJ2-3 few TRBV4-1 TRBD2 TGCGCCAGCAGCCGCGTGTTGGCTAGCGGGGGGGTAGGTTCAGATACGCAGTATTTT CASSRVLASGGVGSDTQYF
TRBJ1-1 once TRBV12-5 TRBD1 TGTGCTAGTGGTTTAGGGACAGGGGGGGAAGCTTTCTTT CASGLGTGGEAFF